Listed here is a single T cell receptor (beta chain). Antigen specificity is unknown. Sequencing was done on patients that had shown CD8+CD57+ cell expansion by flow cytometry. There were no patients without severe acquired aplastic anemia. These data are taken from a study of CD8+CD57+ T cells in acquired aplastic anemia. Genomic DNA was employed as the template in profiling TCR beta VDJ and CDR3. TCRdb passed the reads through MiXCR, listing each CDR3 protein once. The sample yields some 180,000 distinct CDR3 sequences, 45% to 60% seen once. This CDR3 contains 15 residues. The germline V gene encodes CDR1 MNHEY and CDR2 SVGEGT. The J segment lost 6 bases and the V segment lost 4 bases, leaving 8 bases of the junction unmatched. Regarding the study as a whole: A significant difference in CD8+ Simpson's diversity between patients and controls was not found.

The chain carries TRBV6-2 or TRBV6-3 and TRBJ2-2; 7 bases map to TRBD2. The receptor comes from a human donor with aplastic anemia. The specimen sequenced was sorted CD4+, CD8+, or CD8+CD57+ T cells (not recorded which) from PBMCs. As DNA, the CDR3 is TGTGCCAGCAGTTTCTCAAGCGGGGCGGCCGGGGAGCTGTTTTTT. Translated: CASSFSSGAAGELFF.